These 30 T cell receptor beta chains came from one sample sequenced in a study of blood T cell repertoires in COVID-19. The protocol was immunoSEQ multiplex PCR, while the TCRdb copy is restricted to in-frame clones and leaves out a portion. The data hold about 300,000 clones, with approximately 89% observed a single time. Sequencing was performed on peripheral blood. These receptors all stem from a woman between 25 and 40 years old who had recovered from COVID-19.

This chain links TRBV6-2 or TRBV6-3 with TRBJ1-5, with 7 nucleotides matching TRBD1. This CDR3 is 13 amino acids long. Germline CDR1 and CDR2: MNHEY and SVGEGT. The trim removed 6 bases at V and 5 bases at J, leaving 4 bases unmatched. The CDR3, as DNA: TGTGCCAGCAGCCGGACAGGAGATCAGCCCCAGCATTTT. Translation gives CASSRTGDQPQHF.

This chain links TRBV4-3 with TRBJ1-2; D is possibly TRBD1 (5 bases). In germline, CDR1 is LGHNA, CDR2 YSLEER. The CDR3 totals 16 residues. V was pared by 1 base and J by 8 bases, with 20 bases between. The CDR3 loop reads CASSQGAKGHRAGYTF. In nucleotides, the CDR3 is TGCGCCAGCAGCCAAGGGGCCAAGGGGCATAGGGCAGGCTACACCTTC.

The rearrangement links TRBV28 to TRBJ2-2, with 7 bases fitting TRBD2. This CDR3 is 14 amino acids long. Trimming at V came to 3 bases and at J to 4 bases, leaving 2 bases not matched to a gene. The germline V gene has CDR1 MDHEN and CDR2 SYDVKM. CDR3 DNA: TGTGCCAGCAGTTTTCAGCGGGGCACCGGGGAGCTGTTTTTT. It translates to CASSFQRGTGELFF.

In DNA form, the CDR3 reads TGTGCCAGCAGTGAAGGGGTCGGACTAGCGGGGGAGGGGACCCAGTACTTC. Translated, it gives CASSEGVGLAGEGTQYF. This rearrangement joins TRBV2 to TRBJ2-5; 13 nucleotides match TRBD2. The CDR3 spans 17 residues. V trimming: 1 base; J trimming: 7 bases; junction bases outside the gene matches: 9. CDR1 is SNHLY and CDR2 is FYNNEI in the germline V gene.

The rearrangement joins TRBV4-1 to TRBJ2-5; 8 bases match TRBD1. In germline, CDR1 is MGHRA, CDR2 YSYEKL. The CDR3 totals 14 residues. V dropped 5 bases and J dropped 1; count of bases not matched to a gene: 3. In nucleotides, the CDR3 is TGCGCCAGCAGCTATCAGGGGGCCCAAGAGACCCAGTACTTC. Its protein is CASSYQGAQETQYF.

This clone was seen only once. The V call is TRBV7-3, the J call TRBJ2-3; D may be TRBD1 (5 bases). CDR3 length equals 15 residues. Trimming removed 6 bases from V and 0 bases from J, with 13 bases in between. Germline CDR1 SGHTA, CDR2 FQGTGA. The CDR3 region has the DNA TGTGCCAGCAGTATGGGGCCTGGAAGCACAGATACGCAGTATTTT. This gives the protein CASSMGPGSTDTQYF.

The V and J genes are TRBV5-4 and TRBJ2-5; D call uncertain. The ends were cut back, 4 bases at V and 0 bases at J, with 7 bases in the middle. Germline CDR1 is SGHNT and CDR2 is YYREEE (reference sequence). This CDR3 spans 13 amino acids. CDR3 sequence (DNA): TGTGCCAGCAGCGAGGAGTACCAAGAGACCCAGTACTTC. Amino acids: CASSEEYQETQYF.

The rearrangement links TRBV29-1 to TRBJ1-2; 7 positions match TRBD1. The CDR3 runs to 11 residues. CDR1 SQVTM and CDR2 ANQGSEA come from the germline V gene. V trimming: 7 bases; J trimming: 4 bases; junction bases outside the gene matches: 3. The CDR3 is CSAWDSYGYTF. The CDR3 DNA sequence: TGCAGCGCTTGGGACAGCTATGGCTACACCTTC.

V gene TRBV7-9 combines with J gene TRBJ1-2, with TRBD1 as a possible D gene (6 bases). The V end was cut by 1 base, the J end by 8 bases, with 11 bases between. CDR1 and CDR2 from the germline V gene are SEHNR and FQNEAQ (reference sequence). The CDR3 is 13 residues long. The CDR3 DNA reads TGTGCCAGCAGCTTAGAGGGGGATAAGGGCTACACCTTC. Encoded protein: CASSLEGDKGYTF.

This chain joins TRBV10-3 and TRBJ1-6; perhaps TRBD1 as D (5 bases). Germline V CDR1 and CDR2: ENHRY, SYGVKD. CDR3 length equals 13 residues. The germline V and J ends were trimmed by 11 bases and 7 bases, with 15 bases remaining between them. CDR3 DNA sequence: TGTGCCTCTACCAGGGATCAGAATTCACCCCTCCACTTT. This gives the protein CASTRDQNSPLHF.

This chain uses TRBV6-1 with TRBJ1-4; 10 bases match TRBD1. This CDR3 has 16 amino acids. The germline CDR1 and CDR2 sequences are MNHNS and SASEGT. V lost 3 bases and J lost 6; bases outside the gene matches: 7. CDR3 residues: CASSEATGTGDEKLFF. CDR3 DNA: TGTGCCAGCAGTGAGGCTACCGGGACAGGGGATGAAAAACTGTTTTTT.

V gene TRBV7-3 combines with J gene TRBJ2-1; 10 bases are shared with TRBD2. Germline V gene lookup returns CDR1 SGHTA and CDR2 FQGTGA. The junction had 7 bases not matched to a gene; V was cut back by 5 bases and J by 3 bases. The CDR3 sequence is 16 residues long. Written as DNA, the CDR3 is TGTGCCAGCAGCCCTTTAGCGGGGGGAAGCTACAATGAGCAGTTCTTC. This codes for CASSPLAGGSYNEQFF.

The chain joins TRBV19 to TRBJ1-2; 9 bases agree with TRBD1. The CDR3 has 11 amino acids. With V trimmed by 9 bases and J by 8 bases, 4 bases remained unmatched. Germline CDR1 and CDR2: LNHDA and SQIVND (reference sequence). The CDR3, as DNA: TGTGCCAGCAAGACAGGGGGAGGCTACACCTTC. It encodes CASKTGGGYTF.

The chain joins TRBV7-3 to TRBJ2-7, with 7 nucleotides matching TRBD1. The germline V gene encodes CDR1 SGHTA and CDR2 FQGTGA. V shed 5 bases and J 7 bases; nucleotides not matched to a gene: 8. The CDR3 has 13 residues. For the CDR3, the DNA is TGTGCCAGCAGCCGTACAGGGGTAGGAGAGCAGTACTTC. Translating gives CASSRTGVGEQYF.

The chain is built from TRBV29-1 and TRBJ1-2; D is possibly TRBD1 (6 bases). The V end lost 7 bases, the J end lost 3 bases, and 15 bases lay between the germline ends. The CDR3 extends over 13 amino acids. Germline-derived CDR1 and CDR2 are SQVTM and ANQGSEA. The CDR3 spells CSGYRVGDYGYTF. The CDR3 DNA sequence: TGCAGCGGATACAGGGTTGGCGACTATGGCTACACCTTC.

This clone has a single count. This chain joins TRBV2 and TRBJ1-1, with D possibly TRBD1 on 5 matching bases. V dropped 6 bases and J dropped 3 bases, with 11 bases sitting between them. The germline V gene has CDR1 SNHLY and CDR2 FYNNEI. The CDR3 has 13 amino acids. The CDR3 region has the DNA TGTGCCAGCAGGCAGGGTATCCACACTGAAGCTTTCTTT. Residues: CASRQGIHTEAFF.

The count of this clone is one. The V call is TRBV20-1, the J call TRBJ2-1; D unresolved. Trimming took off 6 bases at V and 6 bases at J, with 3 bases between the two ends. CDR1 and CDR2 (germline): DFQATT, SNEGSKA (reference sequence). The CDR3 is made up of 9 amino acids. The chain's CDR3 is CSASNEQFF. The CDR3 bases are TGCAGTGCCTCCAATGAGCAGTTCTTC.

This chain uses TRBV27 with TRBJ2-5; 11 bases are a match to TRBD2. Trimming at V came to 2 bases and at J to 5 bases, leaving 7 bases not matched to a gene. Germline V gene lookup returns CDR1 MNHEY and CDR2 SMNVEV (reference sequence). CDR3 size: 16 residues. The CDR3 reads CASSLGSGGAPETQYF. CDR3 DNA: TGTGCCAGCAGTTTAGGTAGCGGGGGGGCCCCGGAGACCCAGTACTTC.

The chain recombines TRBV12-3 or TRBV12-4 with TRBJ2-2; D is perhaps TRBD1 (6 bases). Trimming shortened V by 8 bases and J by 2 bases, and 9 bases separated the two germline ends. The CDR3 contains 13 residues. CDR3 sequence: CASGQFNTGELFF. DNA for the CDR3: TGTGCCAGCGGACAGTTTAACACCGGGGAGCTGTTTTTT.

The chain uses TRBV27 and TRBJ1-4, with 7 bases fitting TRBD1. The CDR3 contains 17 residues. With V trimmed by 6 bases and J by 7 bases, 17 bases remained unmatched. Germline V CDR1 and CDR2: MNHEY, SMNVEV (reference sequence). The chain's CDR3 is CASSSEGGRYPSEKLFF. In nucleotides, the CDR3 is TGTGCCAGCAGCTCAGAAGGGGGCAGGTATCCGAGTGAAAAACTGTTTTTT.

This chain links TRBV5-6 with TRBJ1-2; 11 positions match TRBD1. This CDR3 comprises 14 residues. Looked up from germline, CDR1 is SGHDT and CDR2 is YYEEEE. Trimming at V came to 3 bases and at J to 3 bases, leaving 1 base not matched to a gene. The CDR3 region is CASSSDRGHYGYTF. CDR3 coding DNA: TGTGCCAGCAGCTCGGACAGGGGGCACTATGGCTACACCTTC.

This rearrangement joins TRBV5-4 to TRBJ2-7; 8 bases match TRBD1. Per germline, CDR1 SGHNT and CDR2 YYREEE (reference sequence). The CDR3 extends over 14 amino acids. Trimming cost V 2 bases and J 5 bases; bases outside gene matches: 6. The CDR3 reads CASSLVTGVNEQYF. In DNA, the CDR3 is TGTGCCAGCAGCTTAGTGACAGGGGTGAACGAGCAGTACTTC. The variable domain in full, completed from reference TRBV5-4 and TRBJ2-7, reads ETGVTQSPTHLIKTRGQQVTLRCSSQSGHNTVSWYQQALGQGPQFIFQYYREEENGRGNFPPRFSGLQFPNYSSELNVNALELDDSALYLCASSLVTGVNEQYFGPGTRLTVT.

The CDR3 reads CASSATSVREETQYF. The DNA of the CDR3 is TGTGCCAGTAGTGCAACTAGCGTAAGGGAAGAGACCCAGTACTTC. This chain connects TRBV19 to TRBJ2-5; 7 nucleotides agree with TRBD2. Germline CDR1 reads LNHDA; CDR2 reads SQIVND (reference sequence). This CDR3 is 15 amino acids long. J was trimmed by 3 bases and V by 5 bases; bases with no gene match: 9.

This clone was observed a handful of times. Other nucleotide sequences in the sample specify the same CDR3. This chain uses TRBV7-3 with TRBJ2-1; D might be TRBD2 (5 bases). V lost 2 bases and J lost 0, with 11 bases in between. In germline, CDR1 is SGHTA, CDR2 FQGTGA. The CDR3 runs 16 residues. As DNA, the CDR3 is TGTGCCAGCAGCTTATTCAGCGGAAGCTCCTACAATGAGCAGTTCTTC. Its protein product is CASSLFSGSSYNEQFF.

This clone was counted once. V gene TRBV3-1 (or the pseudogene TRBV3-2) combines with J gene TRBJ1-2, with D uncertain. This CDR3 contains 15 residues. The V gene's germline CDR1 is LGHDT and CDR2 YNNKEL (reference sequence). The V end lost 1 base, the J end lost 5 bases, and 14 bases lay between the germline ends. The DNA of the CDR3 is TGTGCCAGCAGCCAAGTTTTTTCAGGCGTTTATGGCTACACCTTC. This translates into CASSQVFSGVYGYTF.

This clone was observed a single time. CDR3 residues: CASSFPDRVEGYTF. CDR3 in DNA: TGTGCCAGCAGCTTCCCGGACAGGGTCGAGGGCTACACCTTC. The chain joins TRBV7-9 to TRBJ1-2, with TRBD1 identical over 8 bases. The germline gives CDR1 SEHNR, CDR2 FQNEAQ (reference sequence). The V gene end was trimmed by 3 bases and the J gene end by 8 bases; junction bases not matched to a gene: 8. This CDR3 region has 14 residues.

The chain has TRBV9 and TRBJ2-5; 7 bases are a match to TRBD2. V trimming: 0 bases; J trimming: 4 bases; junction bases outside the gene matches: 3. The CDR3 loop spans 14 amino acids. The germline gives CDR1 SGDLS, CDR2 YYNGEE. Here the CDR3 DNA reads TGTGCCAGCAGCGTAGGGGGGAGGGGAGAGACCCAGTACTTC. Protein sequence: CASSVGGRGETQYF.

The CDR3 protein is CAWSVANDEQYF. The CDR3 DNA reads TGTGCCTGGAGTGTAGCCAACGACGAGCAGTACTTC. This chain uses TRBV30 with TRBJ2-7; D call uncertain. V gave up 0 bases and J gave up 5 bases, with 8 bases separating them. The germline V gene has CDR1 GTSNPN and CDR2 SVGIG (reference sequence). The CDR3 totals 12 residues.

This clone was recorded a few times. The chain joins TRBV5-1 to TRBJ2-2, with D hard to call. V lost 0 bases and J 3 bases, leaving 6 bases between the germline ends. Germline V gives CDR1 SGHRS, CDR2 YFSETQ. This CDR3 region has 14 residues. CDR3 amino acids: CASSLGTDTGELFF. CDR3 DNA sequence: TGCGCCAGCAGCTTGGGCACTGACACCGGGGAGCTGTTTTTT.

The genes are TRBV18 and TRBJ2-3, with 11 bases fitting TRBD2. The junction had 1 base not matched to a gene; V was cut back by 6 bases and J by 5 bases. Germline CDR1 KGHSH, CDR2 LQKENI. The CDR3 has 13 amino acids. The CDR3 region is CASSLAGGDTQYF. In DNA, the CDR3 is TGTGCCAGCTCTCTAGCGGGGGGAGATACGCAGTATTTT. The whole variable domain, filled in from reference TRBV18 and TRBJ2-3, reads NAGVMQNPRHLVRRRGQEARLRCSPMKGHSHVYWYRQLPEEGLKFMVYLQKENIIDESGMPKERFSAEFPKEGPSILRIQQVVRGDSAAYFCASSLAGGDTQYFGPGTRLTVL.